This entry lists 27 T cell receptor beta chains sequenced from one sample in a study of shared clonotypes between healthy human individuals (dated by TCRdb to the early 2020s). The method was the immunoSEQ multiplex PCR assay. TCRdb took over this immuneACCESS table, retaining in-frame rearrangements with V and J assigned. Such tables are incomplete; in checked studies, under half of the missing clones stem from an unresolved V gene, and the remainder is unexplained. The sample profile shows over 2 million clones; roughly 94% of them were found once. Of the sample, 0.1% to 0.15% is held by the ten largest clones. Sequences were obtained from naive CD4+ T cells sorted from blood. The intended sense of this specimen's cell subset or site label: CD45RA+ positively selected. Source of these receptors: a man aged 18-30 years in good health.

This chain links TRBV11-2 with TRBJ2-2; the match to TRBD1 covers 9 bases. Germline V gives CDR1 SGHAT, CDR2 FQNNGV. The length of the CDR3 is 14 residues. Trimming took 5 bases from V and 7 from J; bases not matched to a gene: 5. In DNA, the CDR3 is TGTGCCAGCAGCCCGGGACAGGGTAACGGGGAGCTGTTTTTT. Encoded protein: CASSPGQGNGELFF.

The V gene is TRBV6-5, the J gene TRBJ2-3; the match to TRBD2 covers 10 bases. With V trimmed by 6 bases and J by 2 bases, 5 bases remained unmatched. This CDR3 is 15 amino acids long. The germline gives CDR1 MNHEY, CDR2 SVGAGI. The CDR3 DNA reads TGTGCCAGCAGCCTTCTAGCGGGAGACACAGATACGCAGTATTTT. It is translated as CASSLLAGDTDTQYF.

The rearrangement uses TRBV6-5 and TRBJ2-7; 12 bases map to TRBD1. J lost 7 bases, V lost 5 bases, and 3 bases had no gene match. The length of the CDR3 is 13 residues. Germline CDR1 and CDR2: MNHEY and SVGAGI. The CDR3 loop reads CASSRDRGLEQYF. The DNA of the CDR3 is TGTGCCAGCAGTCGGGACAGGGGGCTAGAGCAGTACTTC.

V and J are TRBV27 and TRBJ2-7, with TRBD2 matching over 8 bases. The trim removed 3 bases at V and 7 bases at J, leaving 11 bases unmatched. The CDR3 spans 15 residues. Germline CDR1 reads MNHEY; CDR2 reads SMNVEV (reference sequence). The CDR3, as DNA: TGTGCCAGCAGTTTGAGCGGGAGCGCTTGGAGGGAGCAGTACTTC. Its protein product is CASSLSGSAWREQYF.

V gene TRBV27 combines with J gene TRBJ1-2, with TRBD1 identical over 8 bases. The CDR3 is 13 residues long. The V gene end was trimmed by 4 bases and the J gene end by 8 bases; junction bases not matched to a gene: 6. CDR1 and CDR2 from the germline V gene are MNHEY and SMNVEV (reference sequence). The CDR3 reads CASSSPTGVGYTF. In DNA form, the CDR3 reads TGTGCCAGCAGTTCTCCGACAGGGGTGGGCTACACCTTC.

The V call is TRBV21-1, the J call TRBJ2-7; the table's D call TRBD1 went unverified against the DNA. TRBV21-1 is described as a pseudogene. There are 14 residues in the CDR3. CDR3 residues: CASSTHRGQYEQYF. As DNA, the CDR3 is TGTGCCAGCAGCACCCACAGGGGACAATACGAGCAGTACTTC.

CDR3 amino acids: CASSPRGQTDNYGYTF. CDR3 DNA: TGTGCCAGCTCACCGAGAGGACAGACAGACAACTATGGCTACACCTTC. V usage is TRBV18 and J usage is TRBJ1-2; the D gene is possibly TRBD1 (6 bases). The CDR3 covers 16 residues. V was shortened by 3 bases and J by 2 bases, with 16 bases between the two germline ends. CDR1 and CDR2 from the germline V gene are KGHSH and LQKENI.

The chain is built from TRBV6-1 and TRBJ1-2; 7 bases match TRBD1. The length of the CDR3 is 16 residues. Germline assignment: CDR1 MNHNS and CDR2 SASEGT. J lost 5 bases, V lost 0 bases, and 9 bases had no gene match. Here the CDR3 DNA reads TGTGCCAGCAGTGAAGCGAGCAGGGGGATCCTTTATGGCTACACCTTC. Its protein is CASSEASRGILYGYTF.

The chain carries TRBV5-1 and TRBJ2-3; D is ambiguous. Trimming stripped 0 bases from V and 2 bases from J, with 10 bases between. Germline CDR1 and CDR2: SGHRS and YFSETQ. CDR3 length: 15 residues. CDR3 residues: CASSLDPGNTDTQYF. CDR3 coding DNA: TGCGCCAGCAGCTTGGACCCAGGAAACACAGATACGCAGTATTTT.

This clone was counted once. The chain employs TRBV30 and TRBJ1-3, with D tentatively TRBD1 (6 bases). The CDR3 sequence is 15 residues long. The germline CDR1 and CDR2 sequences are GTSNPN and SVGIG (reference sequence). Trimming left V 5 bases short and J 0 bases short, with 14 bases between. DNA of the CDR3: TGTGCCTGGGGAAAGGGGGGCTCCTCTGGAAACACCATATATTTT. Its translation: CAWGKGGSSGNTIYF. Variable domain in full (rest from reference TRBV30 and TRBJ1-3): SQTIHQWPATLVQPVGSPLSLECTVEGTSNPNLYWYRQAAGRGLQLLFYSVGIGQISSEVPQNLSASRPQDRQFILSSKKLLLSDSGFYLCAWGKGGSSGNTIYFGEGSWLTVV.

V is TRBV7-9 and J is TRBJ2-2, with 7 bases aligning to TRBD1. Germline values: CDR1 SEHNR, CDR2 FQNEAQ (reference sequence). Trimming cost V 4 bases and J 5 bases; bases outside gene matches: 7. This CDR3 comprises 15 residues. The CDR3 region is CASSSTDRVTGELFF. In DNA, the CDR3 is TGTGCCAGCAGCTCCACCGACAGGGTGACCGGGGAGCTGTTTTTT.

The V and J genes are TRBV7-6 and TRBJ2-7; possibly TRBD1 for D (5 bases). The germline gives CDR1 SGHVS, CDR2 FNYEAQ. Between the trimmed V and J ends, which lost 3 bases and 1 base, there was a span of 19 bases. CDR3 length: 17 amino acids. The CDR3 region has the DNA TGTGCCAGCAGCTTTGGGCCAACAGGATTTGGGTCCTACGAGCAGTACTTC. It translates to CASSFGPTGFGSYEQYF.

The gene calls are TRBV10-1 and TRBJ2-1; 7 bases are a match to TRBD1. The CDR3 contains 14 residues. V shed 6 bases and J 8 bases; nucleotides not matched to a gene: 10. Germline assignment: CDR1 WNHNN and CDR2 SYGVQD (reference sequence). Here the CDR3 reads CASSEGQRRYEQFF. CDR3 in DNA: TGCGCCAGCAGCGAGGGACAGCGTAGGTATGAGCAGTTCTTC.

The chain joins TRBV5-1 to TRBJ2-3; no firm D call. This CDR3 is 16 amino acids long. The germline CDR1 and CDR2 sequences are SGHRS and YFSETQ. Trimming took 3 bases from V and 0 from J, leaving 14 bases between them. This CDR3 is CASSSIYPSSTDTQYF. The CDR3 DNA reads TGCGCCAGCAGCTCTATCTACCCCTCTAGCACAGATACGCAGTATTTT.

The chain has TRBV18 and TRBJ2-1; D uncertain. Per the germline V gene, CDR1 is KGHSH and CDR2 is LQKENI. The V gene lost 1 base and the J gene lost 10 bases, with 5 bases spanning the gap. This CDR3 is built from 11 residues. The CDR3 DNA follows: TGTGCCAGCTCACCACAAACCGAGCAGTTCTTC. It yields the protein CASSPQTEQFF.

Comment on this clone: One end of the junction does not line up with germline, which may come from a read error. The chain joins TRBV19 to TRBJ2-2; the D gene is possibly TRBD2 (6 bases). CDR3 length equals 11 residues. From germline, CDR1 is LNHDA and CDR2 SQIVND (reference sequence). CDR3 region: CGAGRTGELFF. CDR3 nucleotides: TGCGGGGCGGGGCGCACCGGGGAGCTGTTTTTT.

The chain uses TRBV7-9 and TRBJ2-7, with D maybe TRBD1 (5 bases). The germline CDR1 and CDR2 sequences are SEHNR and FQNEAQ (reference sequence). Trimming pared 1 base from V and 4 bases from J, leaving 14 bases between. This CDR3 region has 15 residues. This CDR3 is CASSLGSGADYEQYF. In nucleotides, the CDR3 is TGTGCCAGCAGCTTAGGAAGTGGGGCAGATTACGAGCAGTACTTC.

Comments on this clone: This sample includes further DNA sequences coding for the same CDR3. The CDR3, as DNA: TGTGCCAGCAGTTATGGGCAACCGAATGAAAAACTGTTTTTT. Its protein product is CASSYGQPNEKLFF. The chain links TRBV6-6 to TRBJ1-4; D ambiguous. V was clipped by 3 bases and J by 5 bases, with 10 bases between them. CDR3 length: 14 residues. Germline CDR1 reads MNHNY; CDR2 reads SVGAGI (reference sequence).

V is TRBV10-1 and J is TRBJ1-2; D gene ambiguous. The CDR3 length is 15 residues. The V end lost 2 bases, the J end lost 0 bases, and 10 bases lay between the germline ends. Germline CDR1 WNHNN, CDR2 SYGVQD (reference sequence). CDR3 sequence reads: CASSELGTANYGYTF. The CDR3 DNA is TGCGCCAGCAGTGAGCTCGGCACAGCTAACTATGGCTACACCTTC.

V usage is TRBV28 and J usage is TRBJ1-1; possible D gene TRBD1, 5 bases. Trimming stripped 6 bases from V and 0 bases from J, with 8 bases between. The CDR3 sequence is 13 residues long. Germline lookup yields CDR1 MDHEN and CDR2 SYDVKM. The CDR3 nucleotides read TGTGCCAGCAGGGGGACGGTGAACACTGAAGCTTTCTTT. Protein sequence: CASRGTVNTEAFF.

The V call is TRBV30, the J call TRBJ2-2, with D unclear. Germline CDR1 and CDR2: GTSNPN and SVGIG (reference sequence). CDR3 length: 15 residues. V was shortened by 4 bases and J by 7 bases, with 19 bases between the two germline ends. The CDR3 DNA is TGTGCCTGGAACCCCTCACGCAGGCGGAACGGGGAGCTGTTTTTT. It is translated as CAWNPSRRRNGELFF.

The chain carries TRBV5-1 and TRBJ1-5, with D uncertain. V shed 4 bases and J shed 4 bases, with 15 bases lying between them. Germline V CDR1 and CDR2: SGHRS, YFSETQ. CDR3 length: 15 amino acids. The CDR3 DNA is TGCGCCAGCAGCCAAGAGGGCGACTTTAATCAGCCCCAGCATTTT. Its translation is CASSQEGDFNQPQHF.

This clone has ten or more counts. This rearrangement joins TRBV4-2 to TRBJ2-7, with 8 bases that match TRBD1. V was clipped by 6 bases and J by 4 bases; unmatched bases: 8. The CDR3 has 14 residues. The germline CDR1 and CDR2 sequences are LGHNA and YNFKEQ. The CDR3 nucleotides read TGTGCCAGCAGTCCTACCGGACAGGGATACGAGCAGTACTTC. It yields the protein CASSPTGQGYEQYF.

The CDR3 nucleotides are TGTGCCAGCAGCTTAGGCCGGGACAGGGTCTACGAGCAGTACTTC. It is translated as CASSLGRDRVYEQYF. The chain joins TRBV7-8 to TRBJ2-7; 9 bases agree with TRBD1. The CDR3 covers 15 residues. V shed 1 base, J shed 3 bases, and the junction held 4 bases outside the gene matches. CDR1 is SGHVS and CDR2 is FQNEAQ in the germline V gene.

The chain combines TRBV9 with TRBJ2-5; the D call may be TRBD1 or TRBD2 (5 bases each). V was shortened by 3 bases and J by 2 bases, with 29 bases between the two germline ends. This CDR3 has 20 residues. Germline values: CDR1 SGDLS, CDR2 YYNGEE. DNA for the CDR3: TGTGCCAGCAGCGCAATGACAGCACCCAGGGTGTCGGGCGGGCAAGAGACCCAGTACTTC. Translated, it gives CASSAMTAPRVSGGQETQYF.

This clone was seen only once. The chain carries TRBV18 and TRBJ2-6, with TRBD2 identical over 14 bases. Germline V gene lookup returns CDR1 KGHSH and CDR2 LQKENI. The CDR3 runs 17 residues. V shed 6 bases, J shed 2 bases, and the junction held 3 bases outside the gene matches. CDR3 nucleotides: TGTGCCAGCTCCTCGGGACTAGCGGGAGCTGGGGCCAACGTCCTGACTTTC. This encodes CASSSGLAGAGANVLTF.

Comments on this clone: Other DNA sequences in this sample translate to the same CDR3. The CDR3 here is CASSDQGNTGELFF. The CDR3 region has the DNA TGTGCCAGCAGTGACCAGGGTAACACCGGGGAGCTGTTTTTT. The chain couples TRBV2 to TRBJ2-2, with D perhaps matching TRBD1 (5 bases). In germline, CDR1 is SNHLY, CDR2 FYNNEI. Trimming took 3 bases from V and 2 from J, leaving 7 bases between them. The CDR3 extends over 14 amino acids.